A selection of T cell receptor beta chains follows, all from one sample in a study of cytomegalovirus exposure and HLA in healthy donors. TCRdb's table, derived via immunoSEQ multiplex PCR, lists solely in-frame clones and lacks some. The data show approximately 300,000 clones, with approximately 84% seen just once and roughly 2% held by the top ten. The sequencing input was PBMCs. The receptors were sampled from a woman aged 35 to 49 in good health and CMV-seropositive. Each CDR3 is given with its conserved first and last residue. A D gene is named only where the DNA matches it firmly. Clone size is stated in some rows and not others, as once, few, many or a class when expanded.

j_call: TRBJ1-6
clone_size: .
d_call: .
v_call: TRBV28
cdr3_length: 15
cdr3_nt: TGTGCCAGCAGTCCGGGGGACGGCAGTAATTCACCCCTCCACTTT
cdr3_aa: CASSPGDGSNSPLHF

j_call: TRBJ2-3
clone_size: .
d_call: .
v_call: TRBV30
cdr3_length: 13
cdr3_nt: TGTGCCTGGAGTCTCGTATCCACGAGTACGCAGTATTTT
cdr3_aa: CAWSLVSTSTQYF

j_call: TRBJ1-2
clone_size: few
d_call: TRBD1
v_call: TRBV5-6
cdr3_length: 15
cdr3_nt: TGTGCCAGCAGCCCCCGGGACAGGACTTTCAACGGCTACACCTTC
cdr3_aa: CASSPRDRTFNGYTF

j_call: TRBJ1-1
clone_size: .
d_call: .
v_call: TRBV5-6
cdr3_length: 14
cdr3_nt: TGTGCCAGCAGCCCTGGGAGGGCCAACACTGAAGCTTTCTTT
cdr3_aa: CASSPGRANTEAFF

j_call: TRBJ2-7
clone_size: .
d_call: TRBD2
v_call: TRBV4-3
cdr3_length: 15
cdr3_nt: TGCGCCAGCAGCCAAGGACTAGCGGGAGGCTACGAGCAGTACTTC
cdr3_aa: CASSQGLAGGYEQYF

j_call: TRBJ1-2
clone_size: .
d_call: TRBD1
v_call: TRBV28
cdr3_length: 17
cdr3_nt: TGTGCCAGCACCCTTCGCGCGGACAGGGGCATAAACTATGGCTACACCTTC
cdr3_aa: CASTLRADRGINYGYTF

j_call: TRBJ2-3
clone_size: .
d_call: TRBD2
v_call: TRBV7-8
cdr3_length: 18
cdr3_nt: TGTGCCAGCAGCCCCGCACTAGCGGGAGGGCAGAGCACAGATACGCAGTATTTT
cdr3_aa: CASSPALAGGQSTDTQYF

j_call: TRBJ1-3
clone_size: .
d_call: .
v_call: TRBV7-6
cdr3_length: 18
cdr3_nt: TGTGCCAGCAGCTTAGGTCAACCTTCCGGGGGGCAAGGAAACACCATATATTTT
cdr3_aa: CASSLGQPSGGQGNTIYF

j_call: TRBJ2-7
clone_size: .
d_call: TRBD2
v_call: TRBV19
cdr3_length: 13
cdr3_nt: TGTGCCACCAGGACTAGCGGGACCACCGAGCAGTACTTC
cdr3_aa: CATRTSGTTEQYF

j_call: TRBJ2-7
clone_size: few
d_call: .
v_call: TRBV18
cdr3_length: 14
cdr3_nt: TGTGCCAGCTCACCGTACAGGGATACCTACGAGCAGTACTTC
cdr3_aa: CASSPYRDTYEQYF

j_call: TRBJ1-1
clone_size: many
d_call: .
v_call: TRBV5-6
cdr3_length: 14
cdr3_nt: TGTGCCAGCAGCTTGGACAGACTGAACACTGAAGCTTTCTTT
cdr3_aa: CASSLDRLNTEAFF

j_call: TRBJ2-7
clone_size: .
d_call: TRBD1
v_call: TRBV19
cdr3_length: 15
cdr3_nt: TGTGCCAGTAGTTTCGAACACACAGGGGTGGTCGAGCAGTACTTC
cdr3_aa: CASSFEHTGVVEQYF

j_call: TRBJ2-2
clone_size: .
d_call: .
v_call: TRBV18
cdr3_length: 13
cdr3_nt: TGTGCCAGCTCACCGAGTGAGGCTGTGCAGCTGTTTTTT
cdr3_aa: CASSPSEAVQLFF

j_call: TRBJ2-1
clone_size: .
d_call: TRBD2
v_call: TRBV7-3
cdr3_length: 19
cdr3_nt: TGTGCCAGCAGTCTACGGACTAGCGGGAGGGGGTCCTCCTACAATGAGCAGTTCTTC
cdr3_aa: CASSLRTSGRGSSYNEQFF

j_call: TRBJ2-7
clone_size: .
d_call: .
v_call: TRBV7-8
cdr3_length: 15
cdr3_nt: TGTGCCAGCAGCTTGTGGGGCGGAGCCTCCTACGAGCAGTACTTC
cdr3_aa: CASSLWGGASYEQYF

j_call: TRBJ2-1
clone_size: .
d_call: TRBD2
v_call: TRBV19
cdr3_length: 15
cdr3_nt: TGTGCCAGTAGCTCGGGACTAGCGGGAGGATATGAGCAGTTCTTC
cdr3_aa: CASSSGLAGGYEQFF

j_call: TRBJ1-1
clone_size: .
d_call: .
v_call: TRBV7-2
cdr3_length: 13
cdr3_nt: TGTGCCAGCAGCCATGGTGGGGGGACTGAAGCTTTCTTT
cdr3_aa: CASSHGGGTEAFF

j_call: TRBJ2-1
clone_size: once
d_call: .
v_call: TRBV19
cdr3_length: 14
cdr3_nt: TGTGCCAGTAGTATAACAGGTCCCTACAATGAGCAGTTCTTC
cdr3_aa: CASSITGPYNEQFF

j_call: TRBJ2-1
clone_size: .
d_call: TRBD2
v_call: TRBV18
cdr3_length: 14
cdr3_nt: TGTGCCAGCTCAACTCTAGCGGTTAACAATGAGCAGTTCTTC
cdr3_aa: CASSTLAVNNEQFF

j_call: TRBJ1-5
clone_size: .
d_call: .
v_call: TRBV12-2
cdr3_length: 18
cdr3_nt: TGTGCAAGTCGCTTAGCGGATAGTCTTTCGGGTAGCAATCAGCCCCAGCATTTT
cdr3_aa: CASRLADSLSGSNQPQHF

j_call: TRBJ2-7
clone_size: .
d_call: TRBD1
v_call: TRBV30
cdr3_length: 15
cdr3_nt: TGTGCCTGGAGGGGCCGGGACAGGGGGCTGCTCGAGCAGTACTTC
cdr3_aa: CAWRGRDRGLLEQYF

j_call: TRBJ1-3
clone_size: .
d_call: .
v_call: TRBV7-3
cdr3_length: 16
cdr3_nt: TGTGCCAGCAGTCGGGGAGTCCCCGGGTCTGGAAACACCATATATTTT
cdr3_aa: CASSRGVPGSGNTIYF

j_call: TRBJ1-5
clone_size: few
d_call: .
v_call: TRBV27
cdr3_length: 15
cdr3_nt: TGTGCCAGCAGGACCATTACGGGAAGCAATCAGCCCCAGCATTTT
cdr3_aa: CASRTITGSNQPQHF

j_call: TRBJ2-5
clone_size: .
d_call: .
v_call: TRBV6-5
cdr3_length: 14
cdr3_nt: TGTGCCAGCAGTTACTCGACTCTCCAAGAGACCCAGTACTTC
cdr3_aa: CASSYSTLQETQYF

j_call: TRBJ2-7
clone_size: .
d_call: TRBD1
v_call: TRBV10-3
cdr3_length: 15
cdr3_nt: TGTGCCATCAGAAGTACGGGACAGGGTTCCGCCGAGCAGTACTTC
cdr3_aa: CAIRSTGQGSAEQYF

j_call: TRBJ2-7
clone_size: few
d_call: .
v_call: TRBV11-3
cdr3_length: 13
cdr3_nt: TGTGCCAGCAGCTTCGACACCCGGAACGAGCAGTACTTC
cdr3_aa: CASSFDTRNEQYF

j_call: TRBJ1-3
clone_size: once
d_call: TRBD1
v_call: TRBV7-2
cdr3_length: 15
cdr3_nt: TGTGCCAGCAGCCTCGAGGGGGCGCGGGGAAACACCATATATTTT
cdr3_aa: CASSLEGARGNTIYF